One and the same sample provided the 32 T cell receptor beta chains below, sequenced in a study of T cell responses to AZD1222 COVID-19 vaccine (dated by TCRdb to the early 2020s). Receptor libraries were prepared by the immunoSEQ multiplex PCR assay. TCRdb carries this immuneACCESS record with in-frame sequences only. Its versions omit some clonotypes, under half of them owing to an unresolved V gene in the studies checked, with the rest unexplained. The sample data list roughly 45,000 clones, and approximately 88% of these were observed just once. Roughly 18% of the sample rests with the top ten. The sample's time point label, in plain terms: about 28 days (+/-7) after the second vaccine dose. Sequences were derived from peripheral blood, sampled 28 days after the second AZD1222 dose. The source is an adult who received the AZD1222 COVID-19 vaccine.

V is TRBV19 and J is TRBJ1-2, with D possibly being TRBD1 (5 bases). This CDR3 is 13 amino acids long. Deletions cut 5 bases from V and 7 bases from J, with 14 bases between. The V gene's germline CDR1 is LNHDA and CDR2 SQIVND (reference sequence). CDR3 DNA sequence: TGTGCCAGTAGTCCAAGAGTAGGGGTTGGCTACACCTTC. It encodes CASSPRVGVGYTF.

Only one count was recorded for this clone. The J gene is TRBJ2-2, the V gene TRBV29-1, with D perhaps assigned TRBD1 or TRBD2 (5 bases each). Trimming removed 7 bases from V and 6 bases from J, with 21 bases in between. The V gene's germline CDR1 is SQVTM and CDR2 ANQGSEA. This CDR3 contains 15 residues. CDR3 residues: CSAGTLGLSAGELFF. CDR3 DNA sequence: TGCAGCGCCGGGACGCTAGGGCTTAGCGCCGGGGAGCTGTTTTTT.

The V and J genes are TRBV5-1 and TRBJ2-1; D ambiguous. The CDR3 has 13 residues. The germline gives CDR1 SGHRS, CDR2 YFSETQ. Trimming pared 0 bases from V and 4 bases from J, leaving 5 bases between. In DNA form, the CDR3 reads TGCGCCAGCAGCTTGGACGGGTACAATGAGCAGTTCTTC. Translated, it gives CASSLDGYNEQFF.

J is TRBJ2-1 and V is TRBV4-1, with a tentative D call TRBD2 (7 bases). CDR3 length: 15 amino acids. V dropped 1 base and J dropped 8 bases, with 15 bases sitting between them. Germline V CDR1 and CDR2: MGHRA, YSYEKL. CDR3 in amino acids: CASSQAGGSGDEQFF. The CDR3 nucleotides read TGCGCCAGCAGCCAAGCGGGGGGCTCGGGGGATGAGCAGTTCTTC.

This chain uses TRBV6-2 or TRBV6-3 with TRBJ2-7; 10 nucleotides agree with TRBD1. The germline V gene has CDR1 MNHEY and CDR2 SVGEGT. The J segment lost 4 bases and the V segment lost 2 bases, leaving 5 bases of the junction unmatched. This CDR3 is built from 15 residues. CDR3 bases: TGTGCCAGCAGTTACCGACAGGGGGCTTTATACGAGCAGTACTTC. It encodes CASSYRQGALYEQYF.

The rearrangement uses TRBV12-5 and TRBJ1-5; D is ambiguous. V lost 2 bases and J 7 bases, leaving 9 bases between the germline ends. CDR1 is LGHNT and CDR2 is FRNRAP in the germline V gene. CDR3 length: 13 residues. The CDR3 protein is CASGLSGRQPQHF. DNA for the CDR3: TGTGCTAGTGGTTTGTCTGGGAGGCAGCCCCAGCATTTT. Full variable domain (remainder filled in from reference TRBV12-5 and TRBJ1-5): DARVTQTPRHKVTEMGQEVTMRCQPILGHNTVFWYRQTMMQGLELLAYFRNRAPLDDSGMPKDRFSAEMPDATLATLKIQPSEPRDSAVYFCASGLSGRQPQHFGDGTRLSIL.

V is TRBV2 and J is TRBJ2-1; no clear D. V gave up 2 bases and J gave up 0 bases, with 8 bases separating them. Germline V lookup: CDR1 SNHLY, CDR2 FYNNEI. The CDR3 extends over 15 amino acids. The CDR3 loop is CASSELLSSYNEQFF. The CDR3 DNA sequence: TGTGCCAGCAGTGAACTCCTGAGCTCCTACAATGAGCAGTTCTTC.

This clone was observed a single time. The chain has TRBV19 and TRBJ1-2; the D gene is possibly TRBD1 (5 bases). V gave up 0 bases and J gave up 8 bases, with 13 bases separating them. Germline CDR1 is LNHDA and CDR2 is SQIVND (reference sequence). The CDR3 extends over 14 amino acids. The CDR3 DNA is TGTGCCAGTAGTATAGACCGGGGGGATGACGGCTACACCTTC. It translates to CASSIDRGDDGYTF.

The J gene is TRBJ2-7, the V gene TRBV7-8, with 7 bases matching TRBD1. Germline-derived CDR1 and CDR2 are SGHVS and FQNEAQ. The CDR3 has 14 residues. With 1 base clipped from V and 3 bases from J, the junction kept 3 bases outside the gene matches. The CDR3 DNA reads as TGTGCCAGCAGCTTAGGCCACAGGGGCTACGAGCAGTACTTC. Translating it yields CASSLGHRGYEQYF.

The CDR3 DNA is TGTGCCAGCAAAATTTTACCGCACACTGAAGCTTTCTTT. Protein: CASKILPHTEAFF. The chain joins TRBV2 to TRBJ1-1; D is uncertain. This CDR3 contains 13 residues. Trimming shortened V by 7 bases and J by 3 bases, and 12 bases separated the two germline ends. Germline lookup yields CDR1 SNHLY and CDR2 FYNNEI.

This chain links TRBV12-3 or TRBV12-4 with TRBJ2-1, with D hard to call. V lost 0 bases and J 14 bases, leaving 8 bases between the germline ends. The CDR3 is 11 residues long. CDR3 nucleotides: TGTGCCAGCAGTTTAGCGCAAAGGAAGTTCTTC. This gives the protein CASSLAQRKFF.

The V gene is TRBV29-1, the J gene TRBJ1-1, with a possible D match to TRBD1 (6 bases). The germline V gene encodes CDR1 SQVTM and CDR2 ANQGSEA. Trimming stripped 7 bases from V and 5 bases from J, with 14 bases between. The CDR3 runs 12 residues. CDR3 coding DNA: TGCAGCGAGGGGGGGGCGCGAACTGAAGCTTTCTTT. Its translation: CSEGGARTEAFF.

The CDR3 DNA reads as TGTGCCAGCAGTTTATCCCCGACAGGGCATCGTTCACCCCTCCACTTT. It translates to CASSLSPTGHRSPLHF. This rearrangement joins TRBV27 to TRBJ1-6; 7 bases are shared with TRBD1. CDR3 length: 16 amino acids. With V trimmed by 0 bases and J by 9 bases, 8 bases remained unmatched. Germline CDR1 MNHEY, CDR2 SMNVEV (reference sequence).

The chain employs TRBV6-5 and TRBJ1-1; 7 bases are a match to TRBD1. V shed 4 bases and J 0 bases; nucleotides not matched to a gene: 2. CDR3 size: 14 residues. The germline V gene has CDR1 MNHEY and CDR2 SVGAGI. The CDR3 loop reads CASSSGTVNTEAFF. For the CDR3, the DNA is TGTGCCAGCAGTTCAGGGACAGTGAACACTGAAGCTTTCTTT.

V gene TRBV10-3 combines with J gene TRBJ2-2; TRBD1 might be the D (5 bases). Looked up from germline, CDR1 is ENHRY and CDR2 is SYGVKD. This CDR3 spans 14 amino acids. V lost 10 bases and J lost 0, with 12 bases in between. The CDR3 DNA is TGTGCCACTAAGGGGCCCGCGAACACCGGGGAGCTGTTTTTT. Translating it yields CATKGPANTGELFF.

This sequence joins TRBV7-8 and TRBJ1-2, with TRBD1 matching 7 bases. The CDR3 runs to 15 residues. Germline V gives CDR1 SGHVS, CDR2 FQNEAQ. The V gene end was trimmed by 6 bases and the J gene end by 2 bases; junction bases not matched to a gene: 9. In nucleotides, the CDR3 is TGTGCCAGCAGGAACCTAAGACAGGGAAACTATGGCTACACCTTC. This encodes CASRNLRQGNYGYTF.

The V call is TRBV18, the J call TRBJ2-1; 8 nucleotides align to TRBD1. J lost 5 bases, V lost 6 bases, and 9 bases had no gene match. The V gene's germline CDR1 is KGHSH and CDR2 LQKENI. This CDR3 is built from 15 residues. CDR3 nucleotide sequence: TGTGCCAGCTCTCCCAGACAGGGGAGAGACAATGAGCAGTTCTTC. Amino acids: CASSPRQGRDNEQFF.

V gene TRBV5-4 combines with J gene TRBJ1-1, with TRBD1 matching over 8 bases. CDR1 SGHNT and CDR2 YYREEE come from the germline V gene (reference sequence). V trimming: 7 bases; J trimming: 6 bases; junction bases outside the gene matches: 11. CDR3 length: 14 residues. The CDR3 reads CASRQGRSESEAFF. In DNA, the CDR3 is TGTGCCAGCCGACAGGGGCGATCGGAATCTGAAGCTTTCTTT.

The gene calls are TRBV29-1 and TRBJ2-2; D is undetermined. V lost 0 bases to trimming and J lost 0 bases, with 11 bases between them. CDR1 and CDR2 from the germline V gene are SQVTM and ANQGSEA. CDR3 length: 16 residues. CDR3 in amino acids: CSVEEAGPSNTGELFF. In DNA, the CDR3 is TGCAGCGTTGAAGAGGCAGGACCTTCGAACACCGGGGAGCTGTTTTTT.

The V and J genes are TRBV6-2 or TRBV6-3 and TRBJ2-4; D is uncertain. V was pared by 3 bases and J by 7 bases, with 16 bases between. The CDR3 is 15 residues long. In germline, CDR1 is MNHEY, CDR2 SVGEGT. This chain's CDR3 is CASSYTPARVNIQYF. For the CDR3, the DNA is TGTGCCAGCAGTTATACCCCCGCGCGAGTCAACATTCAGTACTTC.

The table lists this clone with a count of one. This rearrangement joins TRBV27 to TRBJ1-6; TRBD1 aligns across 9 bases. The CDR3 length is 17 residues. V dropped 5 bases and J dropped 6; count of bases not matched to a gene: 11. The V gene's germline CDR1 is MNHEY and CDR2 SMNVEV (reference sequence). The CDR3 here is CASSPKQGAPLNSPLHF. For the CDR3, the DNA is TGTGCCAGCAGTCCAAAACAGGGGGCGCCCCTTAATTCACCCCTCCACTTT.

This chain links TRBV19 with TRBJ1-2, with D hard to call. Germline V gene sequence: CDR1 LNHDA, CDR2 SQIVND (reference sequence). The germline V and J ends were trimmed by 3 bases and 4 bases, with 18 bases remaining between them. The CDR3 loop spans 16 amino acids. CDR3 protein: CASSIRRPSRSYGYTF. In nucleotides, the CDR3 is TGTGCCAGTAGTATTAGGCGCCCCTCAAGGAGCTATGGCTACACCTTC.

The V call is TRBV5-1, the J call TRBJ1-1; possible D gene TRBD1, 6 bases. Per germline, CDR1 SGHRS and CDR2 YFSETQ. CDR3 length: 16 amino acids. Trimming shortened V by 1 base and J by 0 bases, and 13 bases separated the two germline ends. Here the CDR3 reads CASSLFPGQLNTEAFF. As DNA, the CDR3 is TGCGCCAGCAGCTTGTTTCCCGGACAGCTGAACACTGAAGCTTTCTTT.

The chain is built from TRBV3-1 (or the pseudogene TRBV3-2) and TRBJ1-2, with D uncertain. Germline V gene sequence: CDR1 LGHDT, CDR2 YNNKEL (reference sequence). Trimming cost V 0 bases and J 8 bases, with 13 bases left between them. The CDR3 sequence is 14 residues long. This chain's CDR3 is CASSQDQPASGYTF. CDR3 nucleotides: TGTGCCAGCAGCCAAGATCAACCAGCATCGGGCTACACCTTC.

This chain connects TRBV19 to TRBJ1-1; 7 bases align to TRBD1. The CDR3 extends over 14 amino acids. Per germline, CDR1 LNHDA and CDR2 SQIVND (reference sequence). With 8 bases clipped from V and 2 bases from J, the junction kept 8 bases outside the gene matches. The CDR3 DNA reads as TGTGCCAGTCGGACAGGTGGGGCTAACACTGAAGCTTTCTTT. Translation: CASRTGGANTEAFF. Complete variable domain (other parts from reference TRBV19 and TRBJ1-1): DGGITQSPKYLFRKEGQNVTLSCEQNLNHDAMYWYRQDPGQGLRLIYYSQIVNDFQKGDIAEGYSVSREKKESFPLTVTSAQKNPTAFYLCASRTGGANTEAFFGQGTRLTVV.

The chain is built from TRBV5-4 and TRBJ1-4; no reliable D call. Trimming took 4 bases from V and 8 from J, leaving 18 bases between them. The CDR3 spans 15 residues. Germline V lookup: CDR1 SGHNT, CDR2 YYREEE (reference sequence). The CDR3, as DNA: TGTGCCAGCAGCCTTTCGAACACCCGCGGGGAAAAACTGTTTTTT. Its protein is CASSLSNTRGEKLFF.

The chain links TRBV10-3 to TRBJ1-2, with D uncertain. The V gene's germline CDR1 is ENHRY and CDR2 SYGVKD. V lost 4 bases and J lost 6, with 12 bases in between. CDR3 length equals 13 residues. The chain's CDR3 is CAISASRGDGYTF. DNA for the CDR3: TGTGCCATCAGTGCCTCCCGGGGAGATGGCTACACCTTC.

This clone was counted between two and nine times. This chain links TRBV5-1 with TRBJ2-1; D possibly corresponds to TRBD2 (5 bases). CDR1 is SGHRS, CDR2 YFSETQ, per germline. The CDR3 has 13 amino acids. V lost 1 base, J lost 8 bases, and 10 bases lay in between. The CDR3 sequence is CASSLLLGDEQFF. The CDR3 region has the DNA TGCGCCAGCAGCTTGCTACTAGGCGATGAGCAGTTCTTC.

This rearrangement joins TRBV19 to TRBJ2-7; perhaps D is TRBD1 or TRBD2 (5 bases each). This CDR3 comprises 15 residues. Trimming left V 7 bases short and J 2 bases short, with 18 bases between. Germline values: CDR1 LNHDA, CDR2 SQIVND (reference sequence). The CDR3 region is CASTPAVGVAYEQYF. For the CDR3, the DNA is TGTGCCAGTACCCCCGCGGTGGGGGTGGCCTACGAGCAGTACTTC.

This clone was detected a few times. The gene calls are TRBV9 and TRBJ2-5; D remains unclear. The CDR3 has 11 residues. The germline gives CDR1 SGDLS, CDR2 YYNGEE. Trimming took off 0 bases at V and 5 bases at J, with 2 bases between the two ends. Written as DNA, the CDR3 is TGTGCCAGCAGCGTAGCTGAGACCCAGTACTTC. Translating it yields CASSVAETQYF.

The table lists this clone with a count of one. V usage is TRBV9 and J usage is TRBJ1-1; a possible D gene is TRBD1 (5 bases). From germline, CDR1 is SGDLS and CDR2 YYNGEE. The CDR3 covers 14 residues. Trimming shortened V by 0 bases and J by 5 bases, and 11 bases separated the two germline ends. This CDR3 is CASSVAQGGTEAFF. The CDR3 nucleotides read TGTGCCAGCAGCGTAGCTCAGGGCGGTACTGAAGCTTTCTTT.

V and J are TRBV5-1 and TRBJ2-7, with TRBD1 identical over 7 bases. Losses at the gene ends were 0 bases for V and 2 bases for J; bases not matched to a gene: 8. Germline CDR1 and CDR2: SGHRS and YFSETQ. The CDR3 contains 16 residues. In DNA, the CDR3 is TGCGCCAGCAGCTTGGCCACAGGGGTTGGTGCCTACGAGCAGTACTTC. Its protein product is CASSLATGVGAYEQYF.